The clone carrying this TCR beta chain was picked up a small number of times. This record comes from a study of blood T cells in healthy people across ages. Germline V gives CDR1 MNHEY, CDR2 SVGAGI. This CDR3 contains 14 residues. With 6 bases removed from V and 1 base from J, the gap between germline ends came to 9 bases. Alongside a J-beta primer mix, a sample-barcoded 5' primer served in a second PCR lasting about 7 to 12 cycles. In TCRdb, the 5' RACE reads were re-called with MiXCR into one record per CDR3 protein. The sample holds some 690,000 distinct CDR3 sequences; around a fifth are singletons and the top ten take roughly 22%.

Sequencing was done on a sample of blood. This clonotype was sampled from a man aged 70 or older in good health. V and J are TRBV6-5 and TRBJ1-4; D gene ambiguous. The CDR3 DNA follows: TGTGCCAGCAGCCGGGGTGTAACTAATGAAAAACTGTTTTTT. As protein: CASSRGVTNEKLFF.